This T cell receptor (beta chain) was captured in a study of blood T cell repertoires in COVID-19. Original processing notes: Nucleated cell counts were estimated from reference gene primer amplification. The table came from immunoSEQ multiplex PCR; TCRdb's copy has only in-frame clones and leaves some out. The DNA gave D and trimming, while V, J and clone size come from that table. The sample includes a few hundred thousand clones, approximately 87% of them seen just once. The clonotype originates from a woman aged 45-59 years with acute or convalescent COVID-19. Sequencing input: peripheral blood.

CDR3 loop: CASSWLAVNEQFF. CDR3 DNA sequence: TGTGCCAGCAGTTGGCTAGCGGTAAATGAGCAGTTCTTC. V gene TRBV6-2 or TRBV6-3 combines with J gene TRBJ2-1; the match to TRBD2 covers 7 bases. V lost 4 bases, J lost 7 bases, and 4 bases stayed unmatched. The V gene's germline CDR1 is MNHEY and CDR2 SVGEGT. The CDR3 spans 13 residues.